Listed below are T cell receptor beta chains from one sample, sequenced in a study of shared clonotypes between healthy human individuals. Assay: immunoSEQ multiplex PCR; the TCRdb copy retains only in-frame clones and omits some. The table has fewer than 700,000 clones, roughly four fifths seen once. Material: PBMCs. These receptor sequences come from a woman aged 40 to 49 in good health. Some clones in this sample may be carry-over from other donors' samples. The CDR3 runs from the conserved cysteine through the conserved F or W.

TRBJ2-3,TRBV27,CASRPFGTDTQYF
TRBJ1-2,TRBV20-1,CGASSGDGYTF
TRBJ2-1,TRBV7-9,CASSSSGTGFEGEQFF
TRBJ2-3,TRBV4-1,CASSRGRTGSTDTQYF
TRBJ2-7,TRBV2,CASSGIQGSYEQYF
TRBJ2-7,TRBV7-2,CASRLGLAGGGKNEQYF
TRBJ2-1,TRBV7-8,CASSKSGTSARGIYNEQFF
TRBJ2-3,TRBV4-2,CASSLTGVETDTQYF
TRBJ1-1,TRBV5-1,CASSLVGDPEAFF
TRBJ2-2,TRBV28,CASSLSGTSGRAGGTGELFF
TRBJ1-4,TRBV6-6,CASKQGPEKLFF
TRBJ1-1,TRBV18,CASSPGPGTEAFF
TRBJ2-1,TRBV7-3,CASSLSGSTNNEQFF
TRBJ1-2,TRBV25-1,CASSEYWEGNYGYTF
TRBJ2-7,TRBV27,CASTPFRVKQYF
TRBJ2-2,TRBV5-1,CASSEFSGAGELFF